These T cell receptor beta chains were read from a single sample in a study of post-analysis software for immune sequencing data. MiXCR, applied by TCRdb to the PCR reads, yields one record per CDR3 protein. The data contain roughly 870,000 distinct CDR3 sequences, roughly 50% of them singletons. The sample was blood. The receptors derive from a girl between 10 and 17 years old with multiple sclerosis. Each CDR3 is given with its conserved first and last residue. Each record gives: CDR3 length, V gene, J gene, CDR3 protein.

>13|TRBV24-1|TRBJ2-3
CATSAKFTDTQYF
>10|TRBV20-1|TRBJ2-1
CSARGDEQFF
>13|TRBV10-3|TRBJ1-4
CAIGQGPGEKLFF
>18|TRBV27|TRBJ2-7
CASSSTGTSGGIPYEQYF
>12|TRBV2|TRBJ1-5
CVSSPGHQPQHF
>14|TRBV20-1|NA
CSAREYQAYETQYF
>15|TRBV15|TRBJ1-6
CATSRDQLRGSPLHF
>14|TRBV6-5|TRBJ2-7
CASSYGQRDYEQYF
>17|TRBV20-1|TRBJ2-3
CSARPVDRARGTDTQYF
>15|TRBV7-2|TRBJ1-5
CASSQGLDSNQPQHF
>14|TRBV20-1|TRBJ1-6
CSARWGDYNSPLHF
>12|TRBV29-1|TRBJ2-1
CSVKINGYEQFF
>12|TRBV20-1|TRBJ1-2
CSATDGRYGYTF
>14|TRBV29-1|TRBJ2-1
CSVVAGGLHNEQFF
>16|TRBV4-2|TRBJ2-1
CASSQEDSSRYNEQFF
>14|TRBV7-9|TRBJ2-7
CASSFVTGSYEQYF
>14|TRBV7-2|TRBJ2-7
CASSTTDRVYEQYF
>12|TRBV20-1|TRBJ2-3
CSAMAGPDTQYF
>16|TRBV7-2|TRBJ1-1
CASSLGPGARGREAFF
>19|TRBV7-4|TRBJ1-2
CARGDTGTADNKANYGYTF
>15|TRBV7-8|TRBJ2-1
CASSEPRVSYNEQFF
>16|TRBV9|TRBJ1-2
CASSVATGGFNYGYTF
>15|TRBV6-4|TRBJ2-3
CASKPSGKLSGTQYF
>14|TRBV7-2|NA
CASSLQGPRYEQYF
>13|TRBV6-1|TRBJ2-1
CASSTGLINEQFF
>14|TRBV9|TRBJ1-2
CASKEGFEGHGYTF
>16|TRBV30|TRBJ2-4
CARGAGDARAKNIQYF
>13|TRBV29-1|TRBJ2-1
CSVEGLTHNEQFF
>17|TRBV2|TRBJ2-6
CASTRGAGGQGANVLTF